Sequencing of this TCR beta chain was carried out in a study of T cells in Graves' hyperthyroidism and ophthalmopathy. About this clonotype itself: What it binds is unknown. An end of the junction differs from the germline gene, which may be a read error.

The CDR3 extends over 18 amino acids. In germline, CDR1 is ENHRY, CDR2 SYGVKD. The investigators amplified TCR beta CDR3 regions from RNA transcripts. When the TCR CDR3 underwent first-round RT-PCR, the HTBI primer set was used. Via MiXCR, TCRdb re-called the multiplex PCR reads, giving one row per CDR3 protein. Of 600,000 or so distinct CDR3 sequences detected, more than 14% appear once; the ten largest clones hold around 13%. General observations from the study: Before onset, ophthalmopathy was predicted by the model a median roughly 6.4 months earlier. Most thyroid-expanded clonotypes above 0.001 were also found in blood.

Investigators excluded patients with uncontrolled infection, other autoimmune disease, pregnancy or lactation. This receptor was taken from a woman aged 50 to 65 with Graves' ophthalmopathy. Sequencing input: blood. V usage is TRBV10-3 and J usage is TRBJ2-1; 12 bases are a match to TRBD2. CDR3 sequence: CAISGSGLAGIGYNEQLF. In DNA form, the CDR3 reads TGTGCCATCAGTGGGTCCGGACTAGCGGGAATAGGATACAATGAGCAGCTCTTC.